The sample holds a few counts of the clone carrying this T cell receptor beta chain. This record belongs to a study of T cells after yellow fever vaccination. MiXCR, applied by TCRdb to the 5' RACE reads, yields one record per CDR3 protein. The sample lists about 320,000 distinct CDR3 sequences, around a tenth occurring once. The CDR3 loop spans 14 amino acids. Deletions cut 2 bases from V and 9 bases from J, with 11 bases between. CDR1 SGHTA and CDR2 FQGNSA come from the germline V gene. The V and J genes are TRBV7-2 and TRBJ1-6; no clear D. The sequenced sample was CD4+ T cells sorted from PBMCs, obtained 45 days after the yellow fever booster vaccination. The receptor was isolated from a man between 18 and 29 years old who received the YFV17D yellow fever vaccine. CDR3 bases: TGTGCCAGCAGCTTAATACGGGAGGCTTCACCCCTCCACTTT. Its translation is CASSLIREASPLHF.